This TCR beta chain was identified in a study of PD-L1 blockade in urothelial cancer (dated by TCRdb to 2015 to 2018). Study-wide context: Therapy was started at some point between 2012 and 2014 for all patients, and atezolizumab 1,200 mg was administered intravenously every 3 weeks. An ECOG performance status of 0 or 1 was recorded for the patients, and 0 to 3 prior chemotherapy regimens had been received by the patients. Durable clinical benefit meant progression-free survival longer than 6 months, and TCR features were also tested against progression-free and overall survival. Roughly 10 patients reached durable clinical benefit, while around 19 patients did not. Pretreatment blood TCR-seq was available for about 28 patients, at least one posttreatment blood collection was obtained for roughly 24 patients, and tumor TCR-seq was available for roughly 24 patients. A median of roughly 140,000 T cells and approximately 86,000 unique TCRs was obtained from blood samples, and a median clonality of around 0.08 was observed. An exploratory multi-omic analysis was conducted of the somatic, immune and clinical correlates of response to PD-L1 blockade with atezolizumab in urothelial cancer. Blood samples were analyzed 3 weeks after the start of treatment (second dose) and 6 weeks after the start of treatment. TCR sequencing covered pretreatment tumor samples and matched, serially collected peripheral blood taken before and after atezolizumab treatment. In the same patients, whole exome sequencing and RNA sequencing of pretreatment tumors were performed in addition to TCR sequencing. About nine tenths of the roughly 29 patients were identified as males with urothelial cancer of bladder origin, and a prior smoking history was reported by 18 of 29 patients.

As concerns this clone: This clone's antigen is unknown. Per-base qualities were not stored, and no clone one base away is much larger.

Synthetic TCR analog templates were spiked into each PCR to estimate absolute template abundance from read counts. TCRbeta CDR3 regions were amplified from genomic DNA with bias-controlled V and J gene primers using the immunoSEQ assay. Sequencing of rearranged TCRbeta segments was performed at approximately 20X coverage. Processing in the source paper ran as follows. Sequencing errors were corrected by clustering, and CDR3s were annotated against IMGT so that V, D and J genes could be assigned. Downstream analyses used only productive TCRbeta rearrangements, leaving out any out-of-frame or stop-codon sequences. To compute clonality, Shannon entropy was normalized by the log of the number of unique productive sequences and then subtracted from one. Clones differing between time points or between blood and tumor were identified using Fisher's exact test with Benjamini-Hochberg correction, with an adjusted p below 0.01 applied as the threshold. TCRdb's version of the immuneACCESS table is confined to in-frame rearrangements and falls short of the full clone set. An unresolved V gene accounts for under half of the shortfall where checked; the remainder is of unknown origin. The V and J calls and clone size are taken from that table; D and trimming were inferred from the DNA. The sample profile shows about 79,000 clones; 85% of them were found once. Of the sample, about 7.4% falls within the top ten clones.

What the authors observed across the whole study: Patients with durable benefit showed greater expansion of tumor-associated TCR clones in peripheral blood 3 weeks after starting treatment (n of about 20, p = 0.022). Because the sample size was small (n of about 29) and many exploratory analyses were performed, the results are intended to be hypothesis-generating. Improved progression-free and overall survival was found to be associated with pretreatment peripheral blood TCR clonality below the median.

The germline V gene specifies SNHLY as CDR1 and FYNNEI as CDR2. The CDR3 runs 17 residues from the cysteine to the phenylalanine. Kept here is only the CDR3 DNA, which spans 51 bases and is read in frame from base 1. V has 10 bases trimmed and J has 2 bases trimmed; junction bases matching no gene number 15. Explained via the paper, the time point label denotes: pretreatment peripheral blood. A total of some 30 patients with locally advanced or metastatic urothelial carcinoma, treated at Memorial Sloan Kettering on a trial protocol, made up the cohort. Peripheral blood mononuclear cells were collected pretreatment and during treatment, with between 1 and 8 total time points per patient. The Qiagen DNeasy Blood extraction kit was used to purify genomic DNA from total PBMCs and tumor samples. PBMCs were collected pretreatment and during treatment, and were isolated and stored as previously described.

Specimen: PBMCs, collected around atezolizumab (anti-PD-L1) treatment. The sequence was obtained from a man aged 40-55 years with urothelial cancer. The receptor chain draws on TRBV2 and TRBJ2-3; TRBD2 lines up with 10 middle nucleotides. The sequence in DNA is TGTGCCATCGGGGATAGGCTAGCGGGAGCCCCCACAGATACGCAGTATTTT. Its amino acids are CAIGDRLAGAPTDTQYF. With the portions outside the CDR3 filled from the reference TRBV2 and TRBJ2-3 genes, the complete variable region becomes EPEVTQTPSHQVTQMGQEVILRCVPISNHLYFYWYRQILGQKVEFLVSFYNNEISEKSEIFDDQFSVERPDGSNFTLKIRSTKLEDSAMYFCAIGDRLAGAPTDTQYFGPGTRLTVL.